A single sample is the source of the 19 T cell receptor beta chains below, sequenced in a study of tumor and adjacent non-tumor tissue in lung cancer. The library came from three nested PCR rounds adapted from ARM-PCR protocols. TCRdb recomputed calls from the multiplex PCR reads with MiXCR, one row per CDR3 protein. The profile shows more than 70,000 distinct CDR3 sequences, around 57% of them singletons. The template was RNA from unsorted bulk tissue. The sample taken for sequencing was lung tumor tissue. These receptors all come from a man aged 70-80 years with non-small cell lung cancer.

This rearrangement joins TRBV20-1 to TRBJ1-5; D is uncertain. This CDR3 has 15 residues. V dropped 5 bases and J dropped 5 bases, with 19 bases sitting between them. Per germline, CDR1 DFQATT and CDR2 SNEGSKA (reference sequence). The CDR3 DNA reads TGCAGTGCTCATCCGGCGGGTCTACCTGATCAGCCCCAGCATTTT. It encodes CSAHPAGLPDQPQHF.

The count of this clonotype is one. V gene TRBV28 combines with J gene TRBJ2-1; TRBD2 might be the D (5 bases). The CDR3 covers 16 residues. CDR1 is MDHEN, CDR2 SYDVKM, per germline. V was shortened by 8 bases and J by 3 bases, with 20 bases between the two germline ends. In DNA, the CDR3 is TGTGCCAGCTACTCCTTTAGCGTGAGGATCTACAATGAGCAGTTCTTC. This gives the protein CASYSFSVRIYNEQFF.

This rearrangement joins TRBV28 to TRBJ2-2; D call uncertain. The CDR3 consists of 12 residues. Germline CDR1 reads MDHEN; CDR2 reads SYDVKM. CDR3 in amino acids: CVCSLSGRELFF. CDR3 bases: TGTGTCTGCAGTTTATCGGGCCGGGAGCTGTTTTTT.

The chain employs TRBV7-2 and TRBJ2-7, with TRBD1 as a possible D gene (5 bases). Germline V lookup: CDR1 SGHTA, CDR2 FQGNSA. This CDR3 region has 12 residues. Trimming shortened V by 5 bases and J by 10 bases, and 15 bases separated the two germline ends. Here the CDR3 DNA reads TGTGCCAGCAGCCCCACAGGCGTCGAACAGTACTTC. It codes for CASSPTGVEQYF.

As to this clonotype: One end of the junction does not line up with germline, which may come from a read error. The CDR3 region is CASSTTGVGGETQCF. CDR3 coding DNA: TGTGCCAGCAGTACAACTGGGGTAGGGGGGGAGACCCAGTGCTTC. This chain uses TRBV6-6 with TRBJ2-5, with a weak D call TRBD2 (7 bases). CDR3 size: 15 residues. Germline assignment: CDR1 MNHNY and CDR2 SVGAGI (reference sequence).

Points on this clonotype: A much larger clone lies a single base off, so this may be a read error. The chain uses TRBV5-1 and TRBJ2-7; D is possibly TRBD1 (5 bases). CDR1 and CDR2 from the germline V gene are SGHRS and YFSETQ. The CDR3 has 14 residues. V lost 4 bases, J lost 6 bases, and 17 bases lay in between. The DNA for the CDR3 is TGCGCCAGCAGCCTTCAAGGGGCGAGTCGCGAGCAGTACTTC. Encoded protein: CASSLQGASREQYF.

The sample holds one count of this clonotype. This may come from a read error, since a much larger clone is one base off. The rearrangement joins TRBV29-1 to TRBJ2-6; D unresolved. CDR3 length equals 12 residues. In germline, CDR1 is SQVTM, CDR2 ANQGSEA. For the CDR3, the DNA is TGCAGCGTTGCCGGGTTGGCCATCGTCCTGACTTTC. Translated, it gives CSVAGLAIVLTF.

This clonotype was seen repeatedly, ten times or more. The J gene is TRBJ1-2, the V gene TRBV6-5; 10 bases map to TRBD1. CDR3 length equals 17 residues. Per germline, CDR1 MNHEY and CDR2 SVGAGI. The trim removed 6 bases at V and 4 bases at J, leaving 14 bases unmatched. The CDR3 DNA reads as TGTGCCAGCAGACCCGGGACAGGGGCTCCGATCGGCTATGGCTACACCTTC. Translated: CASRPGTGAPIGYGYTF.

Comments on this clonotype: Germline is not matched at one junction end, which may reflect a read error. The DNA for the CDR3 is TGTGCCAGCGGCCAGTGGGCAGGGGCCGCCAACTATGGTTACACCTTC. It codes for CASGQWAGAANYGYTF. This chain links TRBV4-2 with TRBJ1-2; D is perhaps TRBD1 (6 bases). Germline V gene data show CDR1 as LGHNA and CDR2 as YNFKEQ. The CDR3 is 16 amino acids.

A note on this clonotype: The junction does not match germline at one end; this may be a read error. V usage is TRBV11-2 and J usage is TRBJ2-2, with D possibly TRBD2 on 6 matching bases. Germline V gene data show CDR1 as SGHAT and CDR2 as FQNNGV. The CDR3 runs to 14 residues. CDR3 in amino acids: CVSSPLGPCGELFF. The CDR3 DNA follows: TGTGTCAGCAGCCCACTGGGACCATGCGGGGAACTGTTTTTT.

Details on this clonotype: Mismatch with germline at one junction end may stem from a read error. V gene TRBV28 combines with J gene TRBJ2-7; perhaps TRBD2 as D (6 bases). This CDR3 is 11 amino acids long. The germline V gene encodes CDR1 MDHEN and CDR2 SYDVKM. The CDR3 nucleotides are TGTACCAGCGCCTTCTCCCGGGAGCAGCACTTC. It encodes CTSAFSREQHF.

This clonotype was detected ten times or more. The rearrangement uses TRBV29-1 and TRBJ2-7; D may match TRBD1 or TRBD2 (5 bases each). V dropped 7 bases and J dropped 4 bases, with 17 bases sitting between them. There are 13 residues in the CDR3. Germline V CDR1 and CDR2: SQVTM, ANQGSEA. The CDR3 spells CSATGAGIYEQYF. The CDR3 bases are TGCAGCGCTACCGGGGCAGGGATTTACGAGCAGTACTTC.

Written as DNA, the CDR3 is TGTGCCATCGAGCGGGCTCTCGGGACCAACGTCCTGACTTTC. It encodes CAIERALGTNVLTF. The chain combines TRBV24-1 with TRBJ2-6; D is possibly TRBD2 (6 bases). CDR3 length: 14 residues. V shed 11 bases and J shed 8 bases, with 18 bases lying between them. Germline CDR1 reads KGHDR; CDR2 reads SFDVKD.

This clonotype came up many times. The chain recombines TRBV6-5 with TRBJ2-5; 10 bases are a match to TRBD1. CDR3 length equals 15 residues. With 8 bases clipped from V and 5 bases from J, the junction kept 11 bases outside the gene matches. Germline CDR1 MNHEY, CDR2 SVGAGI. This CDR3 is CASVKTGGGYETQYF. The CDR3 bases are TGTGCCAGCGTCAAGACAGGGGGCGGATATGAGACCCAGTACTTC.

In the case of this clonotype: As the CDR3 is not closed by the conserved phenylalanine or tryptophan, this likely results from a read error. This chain links TRBV20-1 with TRBJ2-7, with 9 bases fitting TRBD1. Trimming took 3 bases from V and 4 from J; bases not matched to a gene: 10. This CDR3 has 15 amino acids. Germline V gives CDR1 DFQATT, CDR2 SNEGSKA (reference sequence). CDR3 sequence reads: CSASLPGTGLYEQYL. CDR3 coding DNA: TGCAGTGCTAGTTTACCCGGGACAGGGTTATACGAGCAGTACTTA.

This clonotype has a count of ten or more. V and J are TRBV20-1 and TRBJ1-6; tentatively, D is TRBD1 (5 bases). Germline lookup yields CDR1 DFQATT and CDR2 SNEGSKA (reference sequence). The V end was cut by 1 base, the J end by 10 bases, with 17 bases between. The CDR3 loop spans 15 amino acids. The CDR3 bases are TGCAGTGCTAGAGTGGGAGGGGCTAAAGGATCACCCCTCCACTTT. It yields the protein CSARVGGAKGSPLHF.

Worth noting for this clonotype: A much larger clonotype is one base distant, so this may be a read error. This chain uses TRBV12-3 or TRBV12-4 with TRBJ2-1, with 8 positions matching TRBD2. This CDR3 has 18 amino acids. V trimming: 2 bases; J trimming: 3 bases; junction bases outside the gene matches: 12. The CDR3, as DNA: TGTGCCAGCAGTTTACTATCCAGATCGGGAGGGCTCTACAATGAGCAGTTCTTC. This translates into CASSLLSRSGGLYNEQFF.

This rearrangement joins TRBV10-2 to TRBJ2-1, with 7 bases fitting TRBD1. The CDR3 has 15 amino acids. Germline V CDR1 and CDR2: WSHSY, SAAADI. V lost 10 bases, J lost 8 bases, and 17 bases stayed unmatched. The CDR3 DNA is TGCGCCAACAGCTCCTCGGCGACAGGGCGATATGAGCAGTTCTTC. Protein sequence: CANSSSATGRYEQFF.

The CDR3 loop is CASSQDRGVQETQYF. As DNA, the CDR3 is TGCGCCAGCAGCCAAGACAGGGGGGTTCAAGAGACCCAGTACTTC. The chain combines TRBV4-1 with TRBJ2-5; possibly TRBD1 for D (7 bases). There are 15 residues in the CDR3. Germline V CDR1 and CDR2: MGHRA, YSYEKL. V was trimmed by 0 bases and J by 2 bases, leaving 10 bases between them.